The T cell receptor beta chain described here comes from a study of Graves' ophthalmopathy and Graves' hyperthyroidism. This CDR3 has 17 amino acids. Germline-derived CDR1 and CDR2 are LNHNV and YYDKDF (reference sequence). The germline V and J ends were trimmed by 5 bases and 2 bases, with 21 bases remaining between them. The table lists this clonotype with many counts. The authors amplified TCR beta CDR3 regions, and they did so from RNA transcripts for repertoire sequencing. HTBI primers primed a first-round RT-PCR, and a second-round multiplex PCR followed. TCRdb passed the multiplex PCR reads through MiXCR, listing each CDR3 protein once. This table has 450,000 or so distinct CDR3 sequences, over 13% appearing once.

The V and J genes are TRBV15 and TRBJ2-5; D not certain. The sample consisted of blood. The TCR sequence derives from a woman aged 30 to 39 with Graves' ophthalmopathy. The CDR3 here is CATSPVGHKDFQETQYF. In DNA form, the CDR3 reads TGTGCCACCAGCCCTGTAGGGCATAAGGATTTTCAAGAGACCCAGTACTTC.